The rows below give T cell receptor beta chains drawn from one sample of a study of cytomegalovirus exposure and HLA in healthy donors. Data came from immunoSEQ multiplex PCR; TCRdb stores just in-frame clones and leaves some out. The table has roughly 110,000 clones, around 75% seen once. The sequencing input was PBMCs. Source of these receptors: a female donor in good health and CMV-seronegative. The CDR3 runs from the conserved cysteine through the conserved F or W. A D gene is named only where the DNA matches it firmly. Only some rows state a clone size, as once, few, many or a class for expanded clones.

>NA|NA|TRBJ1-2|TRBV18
CASSPAGIEGYTF
TGTGCCAGCTCACCAGCGGGTATCGAGGGCTACACCTTC
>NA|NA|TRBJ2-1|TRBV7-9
CASSFLATLYNEQFF
TGTGCCAGCAGCTTCCTAGCGACCCTCTACAATGAGCAGTTCTTC
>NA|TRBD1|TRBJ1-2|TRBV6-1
CASSEAWTGIYGYTF
TGTGCCAGCAGTGAAGCTTGGACAGGCATCTATGGCTACACCTTC
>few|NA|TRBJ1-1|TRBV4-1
CASSPAINTEAFF
TGCGCCAGCAGCCCTGCGATTAACACTGAAGCTTTCTTT
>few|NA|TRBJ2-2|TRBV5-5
CASSLSSGELFF
TGTGCCAGCAGCTTGTCGAGCGGGGAGCTGTTTTTT
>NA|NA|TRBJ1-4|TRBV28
CASSFSFGGSNEKLFF
TGTGCCAGCAGTTTTTCATTCGGGGGGTCCAATGAAAAACTGTTTTTT
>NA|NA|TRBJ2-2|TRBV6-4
CASSLDSNTGELFF
TGTGCCAGCAGTCTCGACTCGAACACCGGGGAGCTGTTTTTT
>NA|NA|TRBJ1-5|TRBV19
CAVGEGNQPQHF
TGTGCAGTCGGGGAGGGCAATCAGCCCCAGCATTTT
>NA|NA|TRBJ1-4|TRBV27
CASRPRAATNEKLFF
TGTGCCAGCAGACCGAGGGCTGCAACTAATGAAAAACTGTTTTTT
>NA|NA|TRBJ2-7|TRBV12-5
CASTRVTYEQYF
TGTGCTAGTACCCGGGTAACCTACGAGCAGTACTTC
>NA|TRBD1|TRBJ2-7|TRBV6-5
CASSYGTGGLGDEQYF
TGTGCCAGCAGTTACGGGACAGGGGGTCTCGGGGACGAGCAGTACTTC
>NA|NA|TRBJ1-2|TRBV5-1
CASRPQGQVYGYTF
TGCGCCAGCAGGCCGCAGGGTCAGGTCTATGGCTACACCTTC
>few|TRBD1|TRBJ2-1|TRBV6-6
CASSLGQEYNEQFF
TGTGCCAGCAGTTTAGGACAGGAATACAATGAGCAGTTCTTC
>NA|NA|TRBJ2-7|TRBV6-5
CASSSYSLAASEQYF
TGTGCCAGCAGTTCTTACTCTTTGGCAGCGAGCGAGCAGTACTTC
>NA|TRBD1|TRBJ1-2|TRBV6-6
CASSYGFRQGMGGYTF
TGTGCCAGCAGTTATGGATTCCGACAGGGAATGGGCGGCTACACCTTC
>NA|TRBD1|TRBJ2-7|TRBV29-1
CSAEGDRGEQYF
TGCAGCGCCGAGGGAGACAGGGGCGAGCAGTACTTC
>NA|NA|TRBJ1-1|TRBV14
CASSQAMGLEAFF
TGTGCCAGCAGCCAAGCAATGGGCCTTGAAGCTTTCTTT
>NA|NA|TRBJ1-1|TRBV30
CAWSVLVEAFF
TGTGCCTGGAGTGTACTGGTCGAAGCTTTCTTT
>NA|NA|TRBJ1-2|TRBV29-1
CSVEARGRSGGYTF
TGCAGCGTTGAAGCGCGGGGCCGGTCGGGAGGCTACACCTTC
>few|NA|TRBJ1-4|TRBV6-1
CASSDFRGVGKKLFF
TGTGCCAGCAGTGATTTCAGGGGCGTTGGTAAAAAACTGTTTTTT
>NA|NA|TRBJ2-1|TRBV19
CASSRGGTLPEQFF
TGTGCCAGTAGCCGAGGCGGGACTCTTCCTGAGCAGTTCTTC
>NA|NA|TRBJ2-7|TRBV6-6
CASSYRYEQYF
TGTGCCAGCAGTTACCGTTACGAGCAGTACTTC
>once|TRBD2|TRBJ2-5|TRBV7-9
CASSLNVPAGEGETQYF
TGTGCCAGCAGCTTAAACGTTCCAGCGGGAGAAGGGGAGACCCAGTACTTC
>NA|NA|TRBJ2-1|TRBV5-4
CASSVWASRNEQFF
TGTGCCAGCAGCGTGTGGGCTAGCCGCAATGAGCAGTTCTTC
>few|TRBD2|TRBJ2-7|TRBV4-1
CASSQPTSGSTKNEQYF
TGCGCCAGCAGCCAACCAACTAGCGGGAGCACGAAGAACGAGCAGTACTTC
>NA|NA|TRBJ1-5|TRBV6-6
CASSYPPDLRPQHF
TGTGCCAGCAGTTACCCGCCGGACTTAAGGCCCCAGCATTTT
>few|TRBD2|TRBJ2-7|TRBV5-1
CASSLARLAGEQYF
TGCGCCAGCAGCTTGGCCAGGCTAGCGGGAGAGCAGTACTTC
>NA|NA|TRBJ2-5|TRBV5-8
CASGGLGGFQETQYF
TGTGCCAGCGGGGGACTCGGGGGTTTTCAAGAGACCCAGTACTTC
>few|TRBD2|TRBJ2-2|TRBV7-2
CASSISGSAGELFF
TGTGCCAGCAGCATTAGCGGGAGTGCCGGGGAGCTGTTTTTT
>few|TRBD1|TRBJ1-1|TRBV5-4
CASSPKAGTGKNTEAFF
TGTGCCAGCAGCCCTAAAGCCGGGACAGGGAAGAACACTGAAGCTTTCTTT
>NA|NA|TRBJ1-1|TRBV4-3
CASSQYRERTEAFF
TGCGCCAGCAGCCAATACCGGGAGAGGACTGAAGCTTTCTTT
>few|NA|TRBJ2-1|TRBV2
CASSETNSLNEQFF
TGTGCCAGCAGTGAAACTAACTCACTCAATGAGCAGTTCTTC
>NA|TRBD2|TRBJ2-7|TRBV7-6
CASSRLAGGSHEQYF
TGTGCCAGCAGCCGACTAGCGGGAGGGAGCCACGAGCAGTACTTC
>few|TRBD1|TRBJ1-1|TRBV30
CAWGSGTENTEAFF
TGTGCCTGGGGGTCCGGGACAGAGAACACTGAAGCTTTCTTT
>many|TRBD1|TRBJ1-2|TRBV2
CASSPRGQVPYGYTF
TGTGCCAGCAGTCCAAGGGGACAGGTACCATATGGCTACACCTTC
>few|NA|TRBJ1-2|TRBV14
CASSQGTWGYTF
TGTGCCAGCAGCCAAGGGACTTGGGGCTACACCTTC